Listed here are 31 T cell receptor beta chains from one sample, sequenced in a study of cytomegalovirus exposure and HLA in healthy donors. Both 60 Vbeta primers and 13 Jbeta primers went into the PCR. Method: immunoSEQ multiplex PCR; TCRdb's copy keeps in-frame clones and lacks some. The sample contains 89,000 or so clones, roughly four fifths of which appear only once. The material sequenced was PBMCs. These receptor sequences come from a woman aged 18 to 35 in good health and CMV-seropositive.

A note on this clone: A far more abundant clone sits one base away, making this likely a read error. This chain connects TRBV4-1 to TRBJ2-3; TRBD1 might be the D (6 bases). Germline lookup yields CDR1 MGHRA and CDR2 YSYEKL. CDR3 size: 15 residues. V was clipped by 5 bases and J by 6 bases, with 18 bases between them. CDR3 amino acids: CASSTEDSGRDTQYF. CDR3 sequence (DNA): TGCGCCAGCAGCACTGAGGACAGCGGAAGGGATACGCAGTATTTT.

CDR3 coding DNA: TGTGCCAGCAGCGCAGCAGGGTCCCGGAACACTGAAGCTTTCTTT. Amino acids: CASSAAGSRNTEAFF. The chain recombines TRBV9 with TRBJ1-1, with D tentatively TRBD1 (5 bases). The CDR3 covers 15 residues. Trimming took off 3 bases at V and 1 base at J, with 13 bases between the two ends. CDR1 is SGDLS and CDR2 is YYNGEE in the germline V gene.

This clone has a single count. This chain connects TRBV30 to TRBJ2-2, with 13 bases that match TRBD2. The germline CDR1 and CDR2 sequences are GTSNPN and SVGIG (reference sequence). The CDR3 length is 15 residues. Unmatched junction bases numbered 5, after V lost 3 bases and J lost 7 bases. The CDR3 coding sequence is TGTGCCTGGAGAGGACTAGCGGGAGCGGTCGGGGAGCTGTTTTTT. It translates to CAWRGLAGAVGELFF. The variable domain in full, completed from reference TRBV30 and TRBJ2-2, reads SQTIHQWPATLVQPVGSPLSLECTVEGTSNPNLYWYRQAAGRGLQLLFYSVGIGQISSEVPQNLSASRPQDRQFILSSKKLLLSDSGFYLCAWRGLAGAVGELFFGEGSRLTVL.

This rearrangement joins TRBV28 to TRBJ1-2; 8 nucleotides agree with TRBD1. With V trimmed by 5 bases and J by 8 bases, 10 bases remained unmatched. CDR3 length: 14 residues. Germline assignment: CDR1 MDHEN and CDR2 SYDVKM. CDR3 nucleotides: TGTGCCAGCAGTCCCGGACAGGGACCGTCCGGCTACACCTTC. It is translated as CASSPGQGPSGYTF.

V is TRBV2 and J is TRBJ2-7; TRBD1 matches 8 bases. Trimming at V came to 3 bases and at J to 3 bases, leaving 4 bases not matched to a gene. The germline CDR1 and CDR2 sequences are SNHLY and FYNNEI. The CDR3 is made up of 14 amino acids. CDR3 residues: CASSETGVGYEQYF. DNA for the CDR3: TGTGCCAGCAGTGAGACAGGGGTAGGCTACGAGCAGTACTTC.

The rearrangement joins TRBV5-6 to TRBJ2-5; the match to TRBD2 covers 10 bases. The junction had 4 bases not matched to a gene; V was cut back by 2 bases and J by 0 bases. Germline V lookup: CDR1 SGHDT, CDR2 YYEEEE. The CDR3 consists of 16 residues. The CDR3 region is CASSLTSGAYQETQYF. CDR3 coding DNA: TGTGCCAGCAGCTTAACTAGCGGGGCCTACCAAGAGACCCAGTACTTC.

The chain has TRBV28 and TRBJ1-5; D may be TRBD1 (6 bases). There are 15 residues in the CDR3. Trimming cost V 5 bases and J 5 bases, with 16 bases left between them. Germline assignment: CDR1 MDHEN and CDR2 SYDVKM. This CDR3 is CASSRGGRLDQPQHF. CDR3 DNA: TGTGCCAGCAGTCGCGGGGGGCGGCTGGATCAGCCCCAGCATTTT.

The chain has TRBV6-6 and TRBJ1-4; D is ambiguous. The CDR3 has 13 amino acids. From germline, CDR1 is MNHNY and CDR2 SVGAGI (reference sequence). Trimming took 2 bases from V and 7 from J, leaving 8 bases between them. DNA of the CDR3: TGTGCCAGCAGTTACCCAACACCTGAAAAACTGTTTTTT. Amino acids: CASSYPTPEKLFF.

This clone was picked up a small number of times. V and J are TRBV6-5 and TRBJ1-1; unclear D gene. CDR1 is MNHEY and CDR2 is SVGAGI in the germline V gene. The CDR3 has 14 residues. V was cut by 4 bases and J by 5 bases, with 14 bases left in between. The CDR3 here is CASSFRPGRTEAFF. The CDR3 bases are TGTGCCAGCAGTTTCAGACCGGGTCGGACTGAAGCTTTCTTT.

This chain connects TRBV9 to TRBJ1-3, with TRBD1 matching over 7 bases. This CDR3 has 16 amino acids. V lost 1 base and J lost 4; bases outside the gene matches: 8. The germline V gene encodes CDR1 SGDLS and CDR2 YYNGEE. The CDR3 DNA reads TGTGCCAGCAGCGTATATGGGCAGGGGGTCGGAAACACCATATATTTT. This encodes CASSVYGQGVGNTIYF. The full variable domain, its missing parts supplied by reference TRBV9 and TRBJ1-3, is DSGVTQTPKHLITATGQRVTLRCSPRSGDLSVYWYQQSLDQGLQFLIQYYNGEERAKGNILERFSAQQFPDLHSELNLSSLELGDSALYFCASSVYGQGVGNTIYFGEGSWLTVV.

The chain uses TRBV28 and TRBJ1-1, with 8 bases that match TRBD1. This CDR3 is 15 amino acids long. V trimming: 6 bases; J trimming: 1 base; junction bases outside the gene matches: 7. CDR1 is MDHEN, CDR2 SYDVKM, per germline. DNA of the CDR3: TGTGCCAGCAGGGACACAGGGGGTCCGAACACTGAAGCTTTCTTT. The encoded protein is CASRDTGGPNTEAFF.

The gene calls are TRBV10-3 and TRBJ2-1; 7 bases map to TRBD2. Per germline, CDR1 ENHRY and CDR2 SYGVKD. With 4 bases clipped from V and 10 bases from J, the junction kept 7 bases outside the gene matches. The CDR3 runs to 13 residues. CDR3 bases: TGTGCCATCAGTGCCTTGCGGGGAGGGGAGCAGTTCTTC. Translated, it gives CAISALRGGEQFF.

This rearrangement joins TRBV2 to TRBJ2-2, with 8 positions matching TRBD2. CDR1 is SNHLY and CDR2 is FYNNEI in the germline V gene. The CDR3 extends over 15 amino acids. Trimming took 6 bases from V and 6 from J; bases not matched to a gene: 9. The CDR3 DNA reads as TGTGCCAGCAGGACGGCGGGGGGTCGGGCCGGGGAGCTGTTTTTT. Amino acids: CASRTAGGRAGELFF.

This clone was seen more than once but under ten times. The gene calls are TRBV5-1 and TRBJ2-3; weak D call: TRBD2 (5 bases). The CDR3 covers 15 residues. With 4 bases removed from V and 1 base from J, the gap between germline ends came to 13 bases. In germline, CDR1 is SGHRS, CDR2 YFSETQ. For the CDR3, the DNA is TGCGCCAGCAGCGAGGGTGTTGGCGGCACAGATACGCAGTATTTT. As protein: CASSEGVGGTDTQYF.

J is TRBJ1-6 and V is TRBV6-5; 9 positions agree with TRBD1. This CDR3 is 15 amino acids long. The germline CDR1 and CDR2 sequences are MNHEY and SVGAGI. V trimming: 2 bases; J trimming: 8 bases; junction bases outside the gene matches: 4. The CDR3 here is CASSYAGQGYSPLHF. CDR3 DNA sequence: TGTGCCAGCAGTTACGCCGGACAGGGGTATTCACCCCTCCACTTT.

The rearrangement joins TRBV6-6 to TRBJ2-3; TRBD2 matches 10 bases. Unmatched junction bases numbered 8, after V lost 2 bases and J lost 6 bases. The CDR3 covers 16 residues. CDR1 is MNHNY and CDR2 is SVGAGI in the germline V gene (reference sequence). DNA for the CDR3: TGTGCCAGCAGTTACGATCTAGCGGGAGTGTCGGATACGCAGTATTTT. It is translated as CASSYDLAGVSDTQYF.

CDR3 nucleotide sequence: TGTGCCACCAGCAACACTGGAAACACCATATATTTT. Its protein is CATSNTGNTIYF. The rearrangement links TRBV15 to TRBJ1-3; D is uncertain. V lost 4 bases to trimming and J lost 2 bases, with 3 bases between them. Germline loops: CDR1 LNHNV, CDR2 YYDKDF (reference sequence). The CDR3 is 12 residues long.

This chain uses TRBV27 with TRBJ2-2; possible D gene TRBD1, 6 bases. The CDR3 runs to 14 residues. Germline V gives CDR1 MNHEY, CDR2 SMNVEV (reference sequence). Trimming shortened V by 5 bases and J by 7 bases, and 14 bases separated the two germline ends. The CDR3 protein is CASSARQVGGELFF. CDR3 nucleotide sequence: TGTGCCAGCAGTGCCCGACAGGTCGGCGGGGAGCTGTTTTTT.

V is TRBV25-1 and J is TRBJ1-3; D perhaps matches TRBD1 (6 bases). V was trimmed by 4 bases and J by 2 bases, leaving 12 bases between them. This CDR3 region has 15 residues. The germline V gene has CDR1 MGHDK and CDR2 SYGVNS. The CDR3 is CASSGRGSPGNTIYF. Here the CDR3 DNA reads TGTGCCAGCAGTGGCAGGGGTAGCCCTGGAAACACCATATATTTT. The variable domain in full, completed from reference TRBV25-1 and TRBJ1-3, reads EADIYQTPRYLVIGTGKKITLECSQTMGHDKMYWYQQDPGMELHLIHYSYGVNSTEKGDLSSESTVSRIRTEHFPLTLESARPSHTSQYLCASSGRGSPGNTIYFGEGSWLTVV.

The V and J genes are TRBV19 and TRBJ2-7; 9 nucleotides align to TRBD1. The V gene's germline CDR1 is LNHDA and CDR2 SQIVND (reference sequence). The CDR3 consists of 12 residues. The trim removed 3 bases at V and 11 bases at J, leaving 5 bases unmatched. CDR3 sequence reads: CASSIGTGKKYF. In DNA form, the CDR3 reads TGTGCCAGTAGTATTGGGACAGGGAAGAAGTACTTC.

This chain uses TRBV28 with TRBJ1-1, with D tentatively TRBD1 (5 bases). Trimming removed 4 bases at V and 3 bases at J, with 12 bases between. CDR3 size: 14 residues. CDR1 is MDHEN and CDR2 is SYDVKM in the germline V gene. CDR3 nucleotides: TGTGCCAGCAGTTCCCCCCGGGGGGACACTGAAGCTTTCTTT. The encoded protein is CASSSPRGDTEAFF.

The rearrangement links TRBV29-1 to TRBJ2-7; TRBD2 matches 14 bases. Trimming at V came to 7 bases and at J to 5 bases, leaving 7 bases not matched to a gene. The CDR3 consists of 14 residues. Per the germline V gene, CDR1 is SQVTM and CDR2 is ANQGSEA. The CDR3 region is CSAGTSGSINEQYF. The DNA of the CDR3 is TGCAGCGCCGGGACTAGCGGGAGTATCAACGAGCAGTACTTC.

CDR3 amino acids: CASSWNGGNTEAFF. CDR3 DNA: TGTGCCAGCAGTTGGAACGGAGGGAACACTGAAGCTTTCTTT. V gene TRBV6-6 combines with J gene TRBJ1-1; D remains ambiguous. The CDR3 length is 14 residues. The V gene's germline CDR1 is MNHNY and CDR2 SVGAGI (reference sequence). V was shortened by 4 bases and J by 1 base, with 10 bases between the two germline ends.

The rearrangement joins TRBV9 to TRBJ1-2, with a tentative D call TRBD1 (6 bases). The V gene's germline CDR1 is SGDLS and CDR2 YYNGEE. The germline V and J ends were trimmed by 1 base and 4 bases, with 8 bases remaining between them. The CDR3 consists of 13 residues. Here the CDR3 reads CASSVQDSYGYTF. The CDR3 DNA reads as TGTGCCAGCAGCGTACAGGACAGCTATGGCTACACCTTC.

The CDR3 sequence is CATSRVRGTDTQYF. The DNA for the CDR3 is TGTGCCACCAGCAGAGTCAGGGGGACAGATACGCAGTATTTT. The chain combines TRBV15 with TRBJ2-3, with 7 bases fitting TRBD1. The germline CDR1 and CDR2 sequences are LNHNV and YYDKDF (reference sequence). The length of the CDR3 is 14 residues. With V trimmed by 1 base and J by 3 bases, 1 base remained unmatched.

This clone has more than one count but fewer than ten. This chain uses TRBV10-3 with TRBJ1-4, with a weak D call TRBD1 (6 bases). This CDR3 has 16 amino acids. Between the trimmed V and J ends, which lost 0 bases and 10 bases, there was a span of 18 bases. Looked up from germline, CDR1 is ENHRY and CDR2 is SYGVKD. This CDR3 reads CAISESNPGTPGKLFF. The CDR3 DNA reads as TGTGCCATCAGTGAGTCGAATCCAGGGACACCGGGAAAACTGTTTTTT.

The chain uses TRBV6-5 and TRBJ1-1; D unclear. Germline loops: CDR1 MNHEY, CDR2 SVGAGI. V was clipped by 1 base and J by 7 bases, with 7 bases between them. The CDR3 covers 12 residues. CDR3 protein: CASSYWAGEAFF. The CDR3 coding sequence is TGTGCCAGCAGTTACTGGGCAGGTGAAGCTTTCTTT.

The genes are TRBV30 and TRBJ2-2, with 10 bases matching TRBD2. Germline V CDR1 and CDR2: GTSNPN, SVGIG (reference sequence). The CDR3 spans 13 residues. V dropped 8 bases and J dropped 9; count of bases not matched to a gene: 9. CDR3 nucleotide sequence: TGTGCCGGGGTCCTAGCGGGAGCTCGGGAGCTGTTTTTT. The encoded protein is CAGVLAGARELFF.

The rearrangement joins TRBV18 to TRBJ2-2; no definite D call. The CDR3 has 15 amino acids. Germline-derived CDR1 and CDR2 are KGHSH and LQKENI. Trimming left V 1 base short and J 1 base short, with 7 bases between. This chain's CDR3 is CASSPRSWNTGELFF. CDR3 DNA: TGTGCCAGCTCACCACGGAGCTGGAACACCGGGGAGCTGTTTTTT.

The chain uses TRBV19 and TRBJ1-2; D not certain. The V end lost 1 base, the J end lost 4 bases, and 10 bases lay between the germline ends. CDR1 LNHDA and CDR2 SQIVND come from the germline V gene (reference sequence). The length of the CDR3 is 14 residues. In DNA, the CDR3 is TGTGCCAGTAGTATAGGCGGGATAGCCTATGGCTACACCTTC. Translated: CASSIGGIAYGYTF.

The V and J genes are TRBV5-6 and TRBJ2-3, with D possibly being TRBD1 (6 bases). The CDR3 contains 13 residues. Germline V gives CDR1 SGHDT, CDR2 YYEEEE. V was cut by 3 bases and J by 1 base, with 6 bases left in between. In DNA form, the CDR3 reads TGTGCCAGCAGCTACAGGGGCACAGATACGCAGTATTTT. Translated: CASSYRGTDTQYF.